This entry lists 13 T cell receptor beta chains sequenced from one sample in a study of response to subunit inactivated influenza vaccine. One entry per CDR3 protein, called by TCRdb with MiXCR from the RT-PCR reads. The sample includes 500,000 to 600,000 distinct CDR3 sequences, roughly 12% of them seen just once. This sample comprised PBMCs from blood, obtained on the day of vaccination. The receptors originated from a man between 45 and 60 years old who received an inactivated influenza vaccine.

J is TRBJ1-1 and V is TRBV29-1; D is unclear. V lost 1 base to trimming and J lost 6 bases, with 6 bases between them. The CDR3 extends over 11 amino acids. The germline V gene has CDR1 SQVTM and CDR2 ANQGSEA. The CDR3 DNA follows: TGCAGCGTTGAAGTTCCACCTGAAGCTTTCTTT. Translating gives CSVEVPPEAFF.

This clonotype was picked up a small number of times. CDR3 DNA sequence: TGCAGTGCTAATACTATCCCGGGACAGCAAGAGACCCAGTACTTC. It encodes CSANTIPGQQETQYF. The rearrangement links TRBV20-1 to TRBJ2-5, with 7 bases identical to TRBD1. Germline V gene lookup returns CDR1 DFQATT and CDR2 SNEGSKA (reference sequence). CDR3 length: 15 residues. V lost 4 bases and J lost 2; bases outside the gene matches: 10.

The chain is built from TRBV5-6 and TRBJ1-5, with 8 bases matching TRBD1. V shed 1 base, J shed 2 bases, and the junction held 2 bases outside the gene matches. Germline CDR1 and CDR2: SGHDT and YYEEEE. The CDR3 consists of 15 residues. The CDR3 loop reads CASSLWGQGNQPQHF. The CDR3 bases are TGTGCCAGCAGCTTGTGGGGACAGGGCAATCAGCCCCAGCATTTT.

Only a few counts were recorded for this clonotype. The V call is TRBV5-1, the J call TRBJ2-3, with 7 nucleotides matching TRBD2. Germline values: CDR1 SGHRS, CDR2 YFSETQ. The CDR3 consists of 16 residues. The J segment lost 1 base and the V segment lost 0 bases, leaving 5 bases of the junction unmatched. The DNA of the CDR3 is TGCGCCAGCAGCTTGGGGGCTAGCGGTCGCACAGATACGCAGTATTTT. As protein: CASSLGASGRTDTQYF.

The rearrangement links TRBV20-1 to TRBJ2-7; 11 bases are a match to TRBD2. This CDR3 contains 15 residues. Germline lookup yields CDR1 DFQATT and CDR2 SNEGSKA (reference sequence). Unmatched junction bases numbered 5, after V lost 3 bases and J lost 1 base. The CDR3 protein is CSASGGLAESYEQYF. Written as DNA, the CDR3 is TGCAGTGCTAGCGGGGGACTAGCGGAATCCTACGAGCAGTACTTC.

This clonotype was seen a handful of times. The V and J genes are TRBV19 and TRBJ2-2; 9 bases match TRBD2. With V trimmed by 6 bases and J by 7 bases, 9 bases remained unmatched. Germline V gene lookup returns CDR1 LNHDA and CDR2 SQIVND (reference sequence). The CDR3 length is 15 residues. CDR3 protein: CASRSPAGGVGELFF. CDR3 DNA sequence: TGTGCCAGTAGGAGCCCGGCGGGAGGGGTCGGGGAGCTGTTTTTT.

The table lists this clonotype with many counts. V is TRBV5-1 and J is TRBJ2-7; maybe TRBD1 (6 bases). The germline V gene has CDR1 SGHRS and CDR2 YFSETQ. The CDR3 has 11 amino acids. Trimming took off 0 bases at V and 12 bases at J, with 10 bases between the two ends. The CDR3 loop reads CASSLGTVRYF. The CDR3 nucleotides are TGCGCCAGCAGCTTGGGGACAGTGCGGTACTTC.

The CDR3 nucleotides read TGCGCCAGCAGCCAGGAACACCAGGCGGGGATAGATACGCAGTATTTT. Protein product: CASSQEHQAGIDTQYF. This chain joins TRBV4-1 and TRBJ2-3, with D perhaps matching TRBD2 (6 bases). CDR1 and CDR2 from the germline V gene are MGHRA and YSYEKL. Trimming left V 3 bases short and J 5 bases short, with 18 bases between. The length of the CDR3 is 16 residues.

The rearrangement links TRBV29-1 to TRBJ2-7; D may be TRBD1 (6 bases). Trimming took 5 bases from V and 4 from J, leaving 12 bases between them. In germline, CDR1 is SQVTM, CDR2 ANQGSEA. The CDR3 sequence is 12 residues long. The CDR3 coding sequence is TGCAGCGTTACCGGGACATCTTACGAGCAGTACTTC. Protein sequence: CSVTGTSYEQYF.

The chain has TRBV12-3 or TRBV12-4 and TRBJ2-1; perhaps TRBD2 as D (5 bases). The CDR3 covers 14 residues. V was cut by 3 bases and J by 8 bases, with 14 bases left in between. This CDR3 reads CASSFREGHYEQFF. The CDR3 coding sequence is TGTGCCAGCAGTTTTAGAGAGGGCCACTATGAGCAGTTCTTC.

The sample holds many counts of this clonotype. V is TRBV6-1 and J is TRBJ1-1; TRBD1 might be the D (5 bases). V was trimmed by 6 bases and J by 0 bases, leaving 8 bases between them. The length of the CDR3 is 13 residues. Germline lookup yields CDR1 MNHNS and CDR2 SASEGT. This chain's CDR3 is CASRQELNTEAFF. The CDR3 bases are TGTGCCAGCAGACAGGAGTTGAACACTGAAGCTTTCTTT.

This clonotype was seen only a few times. The genes are TRBV29-1 and TRBJ2-1; TRBD1 matches 9 bases. Trimming cost V 1 base and J 0 bases; bases outside gene matches: 19. This CDR3 comprises 21 residues. In germline, CDR1 is SQVTM, CDR2 ANQGSEA. CDR3 coding DNA: TGCAGCGTTGAAGGCGTGGTATCTCCGGGGACAGGGACAGGCTCCTACAATGAGCAGTTCTTC. As protein: CSVEGVVSPGTGTGSYNEQFF.

This rearrangement joins TRBV24-1 to TRBJ2-6; 12 nucleotides align to TRBD1. V trimming: 2 bases; J trimming: 4 bases; junction bases outside the gene matches: 8. Germline V gene data show CDR1 as KGHDR and CDR2 as SFDVKD. The CDR3 sequence is 19 residues long. The CDR3 protein is CATSDWGTGGLGGANVLTF. CDR3 nucleotide sequence: TGTGCCACCAGTGATTGGGGGACAGGGGGCTTAGGCGGGGCCAACGTCCTGACTTTC.